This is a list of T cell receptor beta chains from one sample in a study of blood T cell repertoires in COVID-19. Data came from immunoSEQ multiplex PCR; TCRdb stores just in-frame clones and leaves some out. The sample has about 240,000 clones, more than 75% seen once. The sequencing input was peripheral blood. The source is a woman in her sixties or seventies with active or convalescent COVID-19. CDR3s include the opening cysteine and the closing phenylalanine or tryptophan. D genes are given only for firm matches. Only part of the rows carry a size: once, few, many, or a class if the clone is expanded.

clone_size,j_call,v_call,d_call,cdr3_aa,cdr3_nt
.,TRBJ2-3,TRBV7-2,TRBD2,CASSLFRSGGRTDTQYF,TGTGCCAGCAGCTTATTTCGTAGCGGGGGGCGAACAGATACGCAGTATTTT
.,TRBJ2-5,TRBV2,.,CASSPTGSIYETQYF,TGTGCCAGCAGTCCAACAGGGTCCATTTATGAGACCCAGTACTTC
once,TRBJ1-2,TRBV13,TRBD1,CASSLRQGYGYTF,TGTGCCAGCAGCTTAAGACAGGGTTATGGCTACACCTTC
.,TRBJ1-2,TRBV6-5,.,CASRPNGGDYGYTF,TGTGCCAGCAGACCCAATGGGGGCGACTATGGCTACACCTTC
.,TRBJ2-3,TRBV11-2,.,CASSLEVRADTQYF,TGTGCCAGCAGCTTAGAAGTACGAGCAGATACGCAGTATTTT
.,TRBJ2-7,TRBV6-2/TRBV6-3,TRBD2,CASSFPGLASYEQYF,TGTGCCAGCAGCTTCCCGGGACTAGCGTCCTACGAGCAGTACTTC
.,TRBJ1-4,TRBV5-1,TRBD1,CASSLVTGAEKLFF,TGCGCCAGCAGCTTGGTAACAGGGGCCGAAAAACTGTTTTTT
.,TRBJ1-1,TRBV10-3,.,CAISGTLQQAEAFF,TGTGCCATCAGTGGGACACTCCAGCAGGCTGAAGCTTTCTTT
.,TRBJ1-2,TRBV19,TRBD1,CASSIGDRASGYTF,TGTGCCAGTAGTATTGGGGACAGGGCGTCGGGCTACACCTTC
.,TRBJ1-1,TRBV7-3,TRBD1,CASSPDRDNTEAFF,TGTGCCAGCAGCCCCGACAGGGACAACACTGAAGCTTTCTTT
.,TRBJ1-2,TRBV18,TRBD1,CASSPWGQVAYGYTF,TGTGCCAGCTCACCATGGGGACAGGTGGCATATGGCTACACCTTC
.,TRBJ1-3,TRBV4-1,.,CASSQDPTAGNTIYF,TGCGCCAGCAGCCAAGATCCGACAGCGGGAAACACCATATATTTT
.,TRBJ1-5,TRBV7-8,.,CASSHASTGSYSNQPQHF,TGTGCCAGCAGCCACGCATCGACAGGATCCTATAGCAATCAGCCCCAGCATTTT
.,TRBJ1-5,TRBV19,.,CASSMGREQPQHF,TGTGCCAGTAGTATGGGCAGGGAACAGCCCCAGCATTTT
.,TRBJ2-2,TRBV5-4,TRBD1,CASSGDRGRLIGTGELFF,TGTGCCAGCAGCGGGGACAGGGGAAGATTAATAGGAACCGGGGAGCTGTTTTTT
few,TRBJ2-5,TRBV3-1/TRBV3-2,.,CASSHPRRGPETQYF,TGTGCCAGCAGCCACCCCCGGCGGGGGCCAGAGACCCAGTACTTC
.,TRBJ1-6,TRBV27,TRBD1,CASSLSLGDRTNSPLHF,TGTGCCAGCAGTTTATCGTTAGGGGACAGGACGAATTCACCCCTCCACTTT
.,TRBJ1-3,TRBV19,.,CASSIMSSGNTIYF,TGTGCCAGTAGTATTATGAGCTCTGGAAACACCATATATTTT
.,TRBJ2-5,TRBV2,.,CASRPERAGGETQYF,TGTGCCAGCAGACCCGAGCGGGCAGGGGGGGAGACCCAGTACTTC
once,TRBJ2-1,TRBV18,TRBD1,CASSPNRDRADSYNEQFF,TGTGCCAGCTCACCCAACAGGGACAGGGCGGACTCCTACAATGAGCAGTTCTTC
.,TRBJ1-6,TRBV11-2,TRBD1,CASTQGVHNSPLHF,TGTGCCAGCACCCAGGGGGTTCATAATTCACCCCTCCACTTT
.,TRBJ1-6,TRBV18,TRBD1,CASSIDRVNSPLHF,TGTGCCAGCTCAATCGACAGGGTTAATTCACCCCTCCACTTT
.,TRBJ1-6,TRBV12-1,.,CASSLRPRDSHLSPLHF,TGTGCCAGCAGCTTACGCCCCCGGGACAGTCACCTTTCACCCCTCCACTTT
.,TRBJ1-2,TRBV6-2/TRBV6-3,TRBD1,CASSRDRGRPGSYTF,TGTGCCAGCAGCAGGGACAGGGGGCGTCCGGGAAGCTACACCTTC
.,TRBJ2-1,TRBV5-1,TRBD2,CASSLVAGGQNEQFF,TGCGCCAGCAGCTTGGTGGCGGGGGGGCAAAATGAGCAGTTCTTC
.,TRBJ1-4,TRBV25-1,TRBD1,CASSTTGGFEKLFF,TGTGCCAGCAGTACGACAGGGGGTTTCGAAAAACTGTTTTTT
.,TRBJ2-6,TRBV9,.,CASSKSGANVLTF,TGTGCCAGTTCCAAATCTGGGGCCAACGTCCTGACTTTC
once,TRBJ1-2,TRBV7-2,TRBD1,CASSPRQGAYGYTF,TGTGCCAGCAGCCCACGACAGGGGGCTTACGGCTACACCTTC
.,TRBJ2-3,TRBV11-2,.,CASSLVGARTDTQYF,TGTGCCAGCAGCTTGGTAGGGGCGCGTACAGATACGCAGTATTTT